Presented here are 5 T cell receptor beta chains from one specimen sequenced in a study of cytomegalovirus exposure and HLA in healthy donors. Both 60 Vbeta primers and 13 Jbeta primers went into the PCR. Measured with immunoSEQ multiplex PCR; TCRdb has only the in-frame clones, and not every one. This sample has about 130,000 clones, with 70% to 80% found just once. The sequencing sample was made of PBMCs. These receptors came from a man aged 40-49 years in good health and CMV-seronegative.

This clone was observed once. V and J are TRBV4-2 and TRBJ2-3, with TRBD2 as a possible D gene (5 bases). V lost 0 bases to trimming and J lost 4 bases, with 14 bases between them. The CDR3 has 16 residues. Germline CDR1 LGHNA, CDR2 YNFKEQ. CDR3 protein: CASSQDRRQAADTQYF. The CDR3, as DNA: TGTGCCAGCAGCCAAGATAGAAGACAAGCGGCAGATACGCAGTATTTT.

This sequence joins TRBV11-2 and TRBJ2-5; TRBD1 matches 7 bases. The CDR3 is 15 amino acids. Germline assignment: CDR1 SGHAT and CDR2 FQNNGV. V dropped 6 bases and J dropped 1; count of bases not matched to a gene: 8. The CDR3 spells CASRKGQSSQETQYF. The DNA of the CDR3 is TGTGCCAGCAGAAAGGGACAGTCCTCCCAAGAGACCCAGTACTTC. Supplemented by reference TRBV11-2 and TRBJ2-5, the full variable domain reads EAGVAQSPRYKIIEKRQSVAFWCNPISGHATLYWYQQILGQGPKLLIQFQNNGVVDDSQLPKDRFSAERLKGVDSTLKIQPAKLEDSAVYLCASRKGQSSQETQYFGPGTRLLVL.

The chain recombines TRBV7-2 with TRBJ2-6; D is undetermined. CDR3 length equals 15 residues. V was trimmed by 3 bases and J by 0 bases, leaving 6 bases between them. Germline CDR1 and CDR2: SGHTA and FQGNSA. The CDR3 protein is CASSFEISGANVLTF. CDR3 DNA sequence: TGTGCCAGCAGCTTCGAGATCTCTGGGGCCAACGTCCTGACTTTC.

This sequence joins TRBV20-1 and TRBJ2-7; a possible D gene is TRBD1 (5 bases). Trimming removed 5 bases at V and 6 bases at J, with 11 bases between. This CDR3 spans 11 amino acids. Germline V gene data show CDR1 as DFQATT and CDR2 as SNEGSKA (reference sequence). The CDR3 DNA follows: TGCAGTGCTCCCCTAGGGGCCGAGCAGTACTTC. The encoded protein is CSAPLGAEQYF.

The CDR3 spells CASSHQDRTGGLSNVLTF. The CDR3 bases are TGCGCCAGCAGCCATCAGGACCGGACAGGCGGCCTGTCCAACGTCCTGACTTTC. V gene TRBV5-1 combines with J gene TRBJ2-6; 7 bases agree with TRBD1. This CDR3 spans 18 amino acids. The germline gives CDR1 SGHRS, CDR2 YFSETQ. The V segment lost 4 bases and the J segment 8 bases; nucleotides outside the gene matches: 18.